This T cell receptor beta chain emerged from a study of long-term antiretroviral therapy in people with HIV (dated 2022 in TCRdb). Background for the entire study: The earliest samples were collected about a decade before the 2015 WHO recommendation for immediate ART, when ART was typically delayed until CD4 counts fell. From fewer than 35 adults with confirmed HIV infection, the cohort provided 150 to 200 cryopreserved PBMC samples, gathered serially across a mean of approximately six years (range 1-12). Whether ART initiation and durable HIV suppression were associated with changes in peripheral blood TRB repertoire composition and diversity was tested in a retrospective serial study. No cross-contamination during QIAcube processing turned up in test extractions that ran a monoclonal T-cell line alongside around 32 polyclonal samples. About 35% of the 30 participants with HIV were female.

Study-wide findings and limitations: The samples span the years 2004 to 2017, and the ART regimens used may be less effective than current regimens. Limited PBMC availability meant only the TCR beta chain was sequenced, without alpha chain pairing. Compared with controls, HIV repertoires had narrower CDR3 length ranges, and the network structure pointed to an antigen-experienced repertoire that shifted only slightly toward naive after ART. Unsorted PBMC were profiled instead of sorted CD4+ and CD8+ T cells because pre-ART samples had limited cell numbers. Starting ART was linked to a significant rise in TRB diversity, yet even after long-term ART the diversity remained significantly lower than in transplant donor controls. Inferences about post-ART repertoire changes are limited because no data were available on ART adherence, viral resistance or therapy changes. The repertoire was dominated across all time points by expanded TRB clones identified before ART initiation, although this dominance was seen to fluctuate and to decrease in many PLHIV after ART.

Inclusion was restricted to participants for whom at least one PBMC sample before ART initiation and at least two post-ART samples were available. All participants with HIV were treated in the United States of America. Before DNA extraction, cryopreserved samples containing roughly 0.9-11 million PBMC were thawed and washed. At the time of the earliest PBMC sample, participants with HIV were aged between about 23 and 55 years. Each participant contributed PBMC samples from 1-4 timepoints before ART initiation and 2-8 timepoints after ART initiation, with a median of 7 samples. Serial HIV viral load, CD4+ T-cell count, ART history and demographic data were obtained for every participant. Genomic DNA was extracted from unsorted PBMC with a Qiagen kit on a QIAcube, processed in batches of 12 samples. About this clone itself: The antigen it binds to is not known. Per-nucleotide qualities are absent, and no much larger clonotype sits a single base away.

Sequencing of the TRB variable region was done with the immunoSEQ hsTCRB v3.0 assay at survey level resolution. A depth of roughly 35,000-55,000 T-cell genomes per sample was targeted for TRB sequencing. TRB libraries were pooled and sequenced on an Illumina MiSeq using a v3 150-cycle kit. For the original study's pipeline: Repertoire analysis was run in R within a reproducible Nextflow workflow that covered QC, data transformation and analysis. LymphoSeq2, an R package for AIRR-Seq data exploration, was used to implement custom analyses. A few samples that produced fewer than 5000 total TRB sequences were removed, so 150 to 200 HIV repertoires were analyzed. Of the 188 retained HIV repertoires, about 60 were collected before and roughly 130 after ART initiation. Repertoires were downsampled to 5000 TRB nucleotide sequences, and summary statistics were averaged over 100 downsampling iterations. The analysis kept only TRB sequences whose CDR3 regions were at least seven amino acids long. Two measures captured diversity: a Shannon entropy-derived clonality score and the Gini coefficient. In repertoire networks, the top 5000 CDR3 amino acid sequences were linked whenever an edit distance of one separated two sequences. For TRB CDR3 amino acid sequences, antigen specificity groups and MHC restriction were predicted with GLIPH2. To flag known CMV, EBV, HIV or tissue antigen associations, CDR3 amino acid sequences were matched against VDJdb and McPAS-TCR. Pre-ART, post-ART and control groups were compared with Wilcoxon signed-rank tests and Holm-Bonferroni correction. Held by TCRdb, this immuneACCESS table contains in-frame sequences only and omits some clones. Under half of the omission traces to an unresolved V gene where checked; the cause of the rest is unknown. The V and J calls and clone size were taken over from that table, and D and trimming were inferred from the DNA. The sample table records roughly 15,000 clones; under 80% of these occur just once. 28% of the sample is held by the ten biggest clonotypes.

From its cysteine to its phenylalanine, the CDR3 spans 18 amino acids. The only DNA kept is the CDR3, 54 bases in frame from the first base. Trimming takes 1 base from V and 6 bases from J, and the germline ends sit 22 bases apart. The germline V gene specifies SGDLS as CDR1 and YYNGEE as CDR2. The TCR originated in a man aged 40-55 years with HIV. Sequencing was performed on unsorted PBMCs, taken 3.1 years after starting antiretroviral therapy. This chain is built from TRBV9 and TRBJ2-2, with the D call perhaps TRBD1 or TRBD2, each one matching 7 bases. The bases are TGTGCCAGCAGCGTAAGGGGGAGGGGGCATGGTGAAGCCGGGGAGCTGTTTTTT. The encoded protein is CASSVRGRGHGEAGELFF.